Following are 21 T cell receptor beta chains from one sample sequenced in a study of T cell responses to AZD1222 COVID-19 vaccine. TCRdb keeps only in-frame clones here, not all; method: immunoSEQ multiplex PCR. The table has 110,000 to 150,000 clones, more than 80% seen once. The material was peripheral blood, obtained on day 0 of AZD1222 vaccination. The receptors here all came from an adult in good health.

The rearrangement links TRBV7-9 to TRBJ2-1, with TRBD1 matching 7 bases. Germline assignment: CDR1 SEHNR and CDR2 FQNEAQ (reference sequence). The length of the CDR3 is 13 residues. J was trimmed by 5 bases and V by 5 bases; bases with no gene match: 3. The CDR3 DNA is TGTGCCAGCAGCAGAGACAGGGACAATGAGCAGTTCTTC. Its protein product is CASSRDRDNEQFF.

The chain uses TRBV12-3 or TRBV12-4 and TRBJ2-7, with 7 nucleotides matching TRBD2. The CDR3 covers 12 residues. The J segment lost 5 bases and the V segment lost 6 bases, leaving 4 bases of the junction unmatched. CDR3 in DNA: TGTGCCAGCAGGGGGGGGGTTCACGAGCAGTACTTC. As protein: CASRGGVHEQYF.

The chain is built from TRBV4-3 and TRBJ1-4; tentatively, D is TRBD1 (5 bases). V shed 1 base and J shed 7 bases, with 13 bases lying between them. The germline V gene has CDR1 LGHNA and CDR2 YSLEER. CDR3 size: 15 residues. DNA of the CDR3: TGCGCCAGCAGCCAAGTTCAGGCGGGGGGTGAAAAACTGTTTTTT. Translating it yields CASSQVQAGGEKLFF.

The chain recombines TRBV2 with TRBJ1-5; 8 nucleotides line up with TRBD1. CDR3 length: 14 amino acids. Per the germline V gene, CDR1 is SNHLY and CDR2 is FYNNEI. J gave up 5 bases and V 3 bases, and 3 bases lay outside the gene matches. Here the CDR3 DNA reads TGTGCCAGCAGTGATAGGGACAGGTATCAGCCCCAGCATTTT. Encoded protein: CASSDRDRYQPQHF. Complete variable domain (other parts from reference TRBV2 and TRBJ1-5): EPEVTQTPSHQVTQMGQEVILRCVPISNHLYFYWYRQILGQKVEFLVSFYNNEISEKSEIFDDQFSVERPDGSNFTLKIRSTKLEDSAMYFCASSDRDRYQPQHFGDGTRLSIL.

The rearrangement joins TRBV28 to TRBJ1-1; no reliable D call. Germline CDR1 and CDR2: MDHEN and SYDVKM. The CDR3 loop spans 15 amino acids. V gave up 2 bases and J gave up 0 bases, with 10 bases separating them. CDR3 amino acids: CASSLRRPMNTEAFF. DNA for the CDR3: TGTGCCAGCAGTTTACGGCGGCCGATGAACACTGAAGCTTTCTTT.

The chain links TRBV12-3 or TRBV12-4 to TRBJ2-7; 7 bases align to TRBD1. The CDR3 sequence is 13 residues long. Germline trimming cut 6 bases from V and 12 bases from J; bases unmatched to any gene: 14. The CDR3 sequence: CASRLEGGQILYF. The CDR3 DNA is TGTGCCAGCAGGCTAGAAGGGGGACAGATCTTGTACTTC.

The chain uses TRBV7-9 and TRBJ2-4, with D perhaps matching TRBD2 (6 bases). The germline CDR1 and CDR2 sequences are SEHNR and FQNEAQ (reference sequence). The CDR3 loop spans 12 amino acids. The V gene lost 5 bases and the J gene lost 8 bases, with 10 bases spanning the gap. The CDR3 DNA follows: TGTGCCAGCAGCCTGGACTATCACATTCAGTACTTC. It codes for CASSLDYHIQYF.

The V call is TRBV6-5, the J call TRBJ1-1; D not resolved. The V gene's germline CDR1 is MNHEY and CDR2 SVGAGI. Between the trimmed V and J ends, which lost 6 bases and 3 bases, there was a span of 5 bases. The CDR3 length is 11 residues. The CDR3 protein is CASRWHTEAFF. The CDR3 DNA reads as TGTGCCAGCAGGTGGCACACTGAAGCTTTCTTT.

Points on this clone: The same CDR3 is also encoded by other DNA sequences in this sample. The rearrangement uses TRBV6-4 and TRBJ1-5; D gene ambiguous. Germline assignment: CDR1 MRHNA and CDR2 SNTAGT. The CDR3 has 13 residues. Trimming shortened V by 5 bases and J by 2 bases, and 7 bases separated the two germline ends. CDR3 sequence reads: CASSTDGNQPQHF. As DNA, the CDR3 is TGTGCCAGCAGTACGGACGGCAATCAGCCCCAGCATTTT.

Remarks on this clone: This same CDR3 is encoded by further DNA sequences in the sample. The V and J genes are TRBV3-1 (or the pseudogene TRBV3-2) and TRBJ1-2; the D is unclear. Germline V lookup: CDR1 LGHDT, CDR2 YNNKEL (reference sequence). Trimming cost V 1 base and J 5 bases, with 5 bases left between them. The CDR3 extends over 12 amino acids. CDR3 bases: TGTGCCAGCAGCCAAGGGGCGTATGGCTACACCTTC. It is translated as CASSQGAYGYTF.

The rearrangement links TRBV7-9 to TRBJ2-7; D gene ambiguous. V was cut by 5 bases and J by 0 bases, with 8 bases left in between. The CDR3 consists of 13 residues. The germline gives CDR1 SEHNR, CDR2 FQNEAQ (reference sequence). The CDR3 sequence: CASSPPSSYEQYF. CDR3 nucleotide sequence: TGTGCCAGCAGCCCCCCGAGCTCCTACGAGCAGTACTTC.

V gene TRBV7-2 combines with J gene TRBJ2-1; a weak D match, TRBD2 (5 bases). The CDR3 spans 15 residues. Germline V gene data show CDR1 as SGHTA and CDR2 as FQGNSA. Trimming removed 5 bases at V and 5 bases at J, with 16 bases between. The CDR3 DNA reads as TGTGCCAGCAGCCCCGACTATTTCCTAAACAATGAGCAGTTCTTC. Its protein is CASSPDYFLNNEQFF.

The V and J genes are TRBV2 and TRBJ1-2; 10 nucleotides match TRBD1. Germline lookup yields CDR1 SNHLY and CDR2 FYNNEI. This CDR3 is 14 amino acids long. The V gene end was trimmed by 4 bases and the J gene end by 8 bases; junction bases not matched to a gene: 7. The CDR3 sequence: CASSAGQGLGGYTF. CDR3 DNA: TGTGCCAGCAGTGCGGGACAGGGGTTGGGAGGCTACACCTTC.

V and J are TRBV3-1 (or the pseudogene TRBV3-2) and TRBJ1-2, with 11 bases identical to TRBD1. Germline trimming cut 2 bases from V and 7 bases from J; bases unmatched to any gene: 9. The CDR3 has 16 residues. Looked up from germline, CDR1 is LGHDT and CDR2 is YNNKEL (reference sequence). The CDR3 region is CASSQLDRDRGVGYTF. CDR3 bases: TGTGCCAGCAGCCAACTCGACCGGGACAGGGGGGTTGGCTACACCTTC.

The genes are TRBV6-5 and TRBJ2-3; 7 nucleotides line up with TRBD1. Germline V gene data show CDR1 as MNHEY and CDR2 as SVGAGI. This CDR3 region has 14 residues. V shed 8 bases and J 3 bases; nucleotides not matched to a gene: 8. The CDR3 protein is CASGDSPETDTQYF. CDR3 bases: TGTGCCAGCGGGGACAGCCCCGAAACAGATACGCAGTATTTT.

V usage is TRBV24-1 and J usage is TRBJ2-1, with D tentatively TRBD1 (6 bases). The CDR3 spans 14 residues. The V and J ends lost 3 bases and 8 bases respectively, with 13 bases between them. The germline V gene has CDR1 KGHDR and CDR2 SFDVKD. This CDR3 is CATSDPGQGDEQFF. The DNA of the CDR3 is TGTGCCACCAGTGATCCGGGACAAGGCGATGAGCAGTTCTTC.

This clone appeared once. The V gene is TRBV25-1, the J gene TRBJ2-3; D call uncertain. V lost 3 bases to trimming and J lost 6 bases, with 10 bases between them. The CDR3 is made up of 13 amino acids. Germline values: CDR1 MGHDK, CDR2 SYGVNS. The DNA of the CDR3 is TGTGCCAGCAGTGATCTAGTACGGGATACGCAGTATTTT. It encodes CASSDLVRDTQYF.

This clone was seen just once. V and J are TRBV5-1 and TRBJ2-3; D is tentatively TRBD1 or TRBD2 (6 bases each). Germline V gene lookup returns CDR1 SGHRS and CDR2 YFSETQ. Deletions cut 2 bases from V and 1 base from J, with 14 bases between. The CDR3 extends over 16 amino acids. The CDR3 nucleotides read TGCGCCAGCAGCTTCTATGGGGGGCCTGGCACAGATACGCAGTATTTT. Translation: CASSFYGGPGTDTQYF.

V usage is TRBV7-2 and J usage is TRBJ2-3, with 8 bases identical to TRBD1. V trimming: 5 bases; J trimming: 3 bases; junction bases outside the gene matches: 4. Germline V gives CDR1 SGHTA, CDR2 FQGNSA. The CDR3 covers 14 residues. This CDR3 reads CASSPRQGTDTQYF. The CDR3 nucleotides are TGTGCCAGCAGCCCGCGACAGGGGACAGATACGCAGTATTTT.

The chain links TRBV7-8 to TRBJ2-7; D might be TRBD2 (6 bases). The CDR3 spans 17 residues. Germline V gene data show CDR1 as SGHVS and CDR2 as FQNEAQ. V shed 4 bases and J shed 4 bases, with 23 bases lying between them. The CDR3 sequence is CASSSPPPTSKIYEQYF. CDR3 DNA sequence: TGTGCCAGCAGCTCCCCACCCCCGACTAGTAAAATATACGAGCAGTACTTC.

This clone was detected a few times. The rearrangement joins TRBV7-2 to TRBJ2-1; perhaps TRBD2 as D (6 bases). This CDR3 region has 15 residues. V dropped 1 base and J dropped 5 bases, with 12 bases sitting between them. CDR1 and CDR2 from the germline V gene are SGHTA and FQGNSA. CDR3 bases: TGTGCCAGCAGCTTAGTTGTGCGGGATAACAATGAGCAGTTCTTC. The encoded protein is CASSLVVRDNNEQFF.